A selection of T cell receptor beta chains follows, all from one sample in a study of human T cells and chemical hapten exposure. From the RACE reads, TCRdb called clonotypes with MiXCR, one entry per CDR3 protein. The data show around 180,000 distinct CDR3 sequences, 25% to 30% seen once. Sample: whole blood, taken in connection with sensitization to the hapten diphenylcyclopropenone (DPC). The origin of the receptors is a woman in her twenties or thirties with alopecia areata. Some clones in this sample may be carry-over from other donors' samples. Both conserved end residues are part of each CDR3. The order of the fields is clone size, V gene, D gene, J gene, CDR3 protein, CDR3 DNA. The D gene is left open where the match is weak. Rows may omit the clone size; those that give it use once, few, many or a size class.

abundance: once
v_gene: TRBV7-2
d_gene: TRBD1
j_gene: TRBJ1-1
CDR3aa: CASSPGQGADTEAFF
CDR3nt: TGTGCCAGCAGCCCAGGACAGGGGGCGGACACTGAAGCTTTCTTT

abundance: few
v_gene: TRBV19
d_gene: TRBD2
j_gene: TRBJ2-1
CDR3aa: CASSLTTSGAASYNEQFF
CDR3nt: TGTGCCAGTAGTCTCACGACTAGCGGGGCCGCTTCCTACAATGAGCAGTTCTTC

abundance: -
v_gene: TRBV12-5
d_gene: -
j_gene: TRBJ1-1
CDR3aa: CASGLGRPEAFF
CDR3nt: TGTGCTAGTGGTTTGGGCCGACCCGAAGCTTTCTTT

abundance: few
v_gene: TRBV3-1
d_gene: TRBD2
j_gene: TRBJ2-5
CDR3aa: CASRKAGGDQETQYF
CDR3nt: TGTGCCAGCAGGAAGGCGGGAGGCGACCAAGAGACCCAGTACTTC

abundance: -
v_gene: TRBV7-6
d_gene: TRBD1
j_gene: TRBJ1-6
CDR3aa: CASSFRQGGSYNSPLHF
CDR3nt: TGTGCCAGCAGCTTCCGACAGGGTGGCTCCTATAATTCACCCCTCCACTTT

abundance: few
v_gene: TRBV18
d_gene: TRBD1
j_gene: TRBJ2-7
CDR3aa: CASSPRGNRGFIEQYF
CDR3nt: TGTGCCAGCTCACCACGTGGGAACAGGGGCTTCATCGAGCAGTACTTC

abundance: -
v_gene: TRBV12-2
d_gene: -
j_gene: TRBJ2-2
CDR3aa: CASRLVNSTRDRGPRTGAGELFF
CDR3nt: TGTGCAAGTCGCTTAGTCAATAGTACGCGGGACAGGGGGCCCCGAACAGGGGCCGGGGAGCTGTTTTTT

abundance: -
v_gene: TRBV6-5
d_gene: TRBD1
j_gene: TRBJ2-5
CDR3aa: CASSYPGGSETQYF
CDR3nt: TGTGCCAGCAGTTACCCAGGGGGCAGTGAGACCCAGTACTTC

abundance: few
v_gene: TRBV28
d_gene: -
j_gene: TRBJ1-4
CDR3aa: CASSLKGYNEKLFF
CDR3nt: TGTGCCAGCAGTTTAAAGGGATATAATGAAAAACTGTTTTTT

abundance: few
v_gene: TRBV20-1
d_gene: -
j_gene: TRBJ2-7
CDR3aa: CSAVRGRVYEQYF
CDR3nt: TGCAGTGCTGTCCGCGGGCGGGTATACGAGCAGTACTTC

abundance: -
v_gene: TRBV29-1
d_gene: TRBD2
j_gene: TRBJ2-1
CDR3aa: CSVVELAGYNEQFF
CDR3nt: TGCAGCGTTGTGGAACTAGCGGGATACAATGAGCAGTTCTTC

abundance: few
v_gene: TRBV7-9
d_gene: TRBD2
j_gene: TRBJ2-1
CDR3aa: CASSLALGLVWEQFF
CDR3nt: TGTGCCAGCAGCTTAGCGCTGGGACTAGTTTGGGAGCAGTTCTTC

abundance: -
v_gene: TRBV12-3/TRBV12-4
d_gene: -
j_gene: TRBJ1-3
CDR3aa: CASSPIGNTIYF
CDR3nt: TGTGCCAGCAGCCCCATTGGAAACACCATATATTTT

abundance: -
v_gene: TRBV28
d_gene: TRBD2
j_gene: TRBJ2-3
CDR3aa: CACGRSDSTDTQYF
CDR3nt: TGTGCCTGCGGGAGGTCGGATAGCACAGATACGCAGTATTTT

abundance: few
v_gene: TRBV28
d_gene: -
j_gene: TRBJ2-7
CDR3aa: CASSARYEQYF
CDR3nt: TGTGCCAGCAGTGCCCGCTACGAGCAGTACTTC

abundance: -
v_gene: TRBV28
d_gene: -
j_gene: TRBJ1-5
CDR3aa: CASLRDSSNQPQHF
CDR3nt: TGTGCCAGCTTAAGGGATAGCAGCAATCAGCCCCAGCATTTT

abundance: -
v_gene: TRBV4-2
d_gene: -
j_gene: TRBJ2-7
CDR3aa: CASSQDVAYEQYF
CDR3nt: TGTGCCAGCAGCCAAGATGTGGCCTACGAGCAGTACTTC

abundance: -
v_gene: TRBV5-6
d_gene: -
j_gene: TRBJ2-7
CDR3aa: CASSLDGASLSYEQYF
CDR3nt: TGTGCCAGCAGCTTGGACGGCGCTTCCCTCTCCTACGAGCAGTACTTC

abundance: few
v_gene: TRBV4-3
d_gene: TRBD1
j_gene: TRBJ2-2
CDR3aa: CASSHRQGSGTGELFF
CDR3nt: TGCGCCAGCAGCCATCGACAGGGGTCTGGCACCGGGGAGCTGTTTTTT

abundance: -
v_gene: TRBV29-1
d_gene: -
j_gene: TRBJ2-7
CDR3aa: CSVLGQGSEQYF
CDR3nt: TGCAGCGTTTTGGGTCAGGGAAGCGAGCAGTACTTC

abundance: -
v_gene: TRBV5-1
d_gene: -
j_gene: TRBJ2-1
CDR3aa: CASSSTPAYNEQFF
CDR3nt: TGCGCCAGCAGCTCGACTCCGGCCTACAATGAGCAGTTCTTC

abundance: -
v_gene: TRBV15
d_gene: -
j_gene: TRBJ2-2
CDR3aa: CATSTDFGPPGELFF
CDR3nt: TGTGCCACCAGCACGGACTTCGGGCCTCCCGGGGAGCTGTTTTTT

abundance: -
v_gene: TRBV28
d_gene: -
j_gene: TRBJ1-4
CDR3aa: CASSPLGDEKLFF
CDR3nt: TGTGCCAGCAGTCCGCTGGGCGATGAAAAACTGTTTTTT

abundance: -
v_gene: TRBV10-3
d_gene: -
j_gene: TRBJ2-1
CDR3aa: CAISESGRVEQFF
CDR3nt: TGTGCCATCAGTGAGTCGGGTAGAGTTGAGCAGTTCTTC

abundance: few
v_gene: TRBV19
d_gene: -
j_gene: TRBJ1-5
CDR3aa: CASSIVYSPIHSNQPQHF
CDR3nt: TGTGCCAGTAGTATAGTTTACAGCCCCATCCATAGCAATCAGCCCCAGCATTTT

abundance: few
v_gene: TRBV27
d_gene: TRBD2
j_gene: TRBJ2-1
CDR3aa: CASRLTGTSGSPFF
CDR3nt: TGTGCCAGCAGACTTACCGGGACTAGCGGGAGCCCGTTCTTC

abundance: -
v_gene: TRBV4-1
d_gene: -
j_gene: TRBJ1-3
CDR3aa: CASSPAGGRLSAGNTIYF
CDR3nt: TGCGCCAGCAGCCCGGCGGGTGGCCGCCTCTCTGCGGGAAACACCATATATTTT

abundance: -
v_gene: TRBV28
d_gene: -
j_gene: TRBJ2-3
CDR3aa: CASSPSGTSFTDTQYF
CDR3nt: TGTGCCAGCAGCCCGTCCGGGACATCGTTCACAGATACGCAGTATTTT

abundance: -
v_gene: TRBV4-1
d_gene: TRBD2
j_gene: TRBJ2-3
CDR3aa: CASSQYGTSGSGTDTQYF
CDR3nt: TGCGCCAGCAGCCAATATGGGACTAGCGGGTCGGGCACAGATACGCAGTATTTT

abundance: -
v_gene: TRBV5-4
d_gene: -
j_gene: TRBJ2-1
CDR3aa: CASSLAGRGEQFF
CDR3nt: TGTGCCAGCAGCTTGGCCGGGCGCGGCGAGCAGTTCTTC

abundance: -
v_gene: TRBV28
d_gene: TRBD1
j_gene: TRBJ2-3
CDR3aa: CASSSWGDRGKPDTQYF
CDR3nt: TGTGCCAGCAGTTCATGGGGGGACAGGGGAAAACCAGATACGCAGTATTTT

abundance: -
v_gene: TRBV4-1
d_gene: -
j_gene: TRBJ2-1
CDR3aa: CASSQDVSIHEQFF
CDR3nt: TGCGCCAGCAGCCAAGATGTAAGCATCCATGAGCAGTTCTTC

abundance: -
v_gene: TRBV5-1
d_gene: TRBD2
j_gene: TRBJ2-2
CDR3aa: CASSLGLAGPGELFF
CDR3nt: TGCGCCAGCAGCTTGGGGCTAGCGGGCCCCGGGGAGCTGTTTTTT

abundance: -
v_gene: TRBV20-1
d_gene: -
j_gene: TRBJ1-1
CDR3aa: CSASGRLNTEAFF
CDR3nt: TGCAGTGCTAGCGGCAGACTGAACACTGAAGCTTTCTTT

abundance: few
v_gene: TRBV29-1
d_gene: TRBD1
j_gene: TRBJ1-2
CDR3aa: CSAGTADIYYGYTF
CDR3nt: TGCAGCGCTGGGACAGCCGATATATACTATGGCTACACCTTC

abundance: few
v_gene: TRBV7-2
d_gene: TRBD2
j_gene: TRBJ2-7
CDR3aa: CASSQSTSGSQQYF
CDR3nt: TGTGCCAGCAGTCAGTCGACTAGCGGGAGCCAGCAGTACTTC

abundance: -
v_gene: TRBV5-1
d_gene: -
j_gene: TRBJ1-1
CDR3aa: CASSQDHTEAFF
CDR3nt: TGCGCCAGCAGCCAGGACCACACTGAAGCTTTCTTT

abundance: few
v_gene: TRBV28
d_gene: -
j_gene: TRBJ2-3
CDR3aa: CASSGQVDTQYF
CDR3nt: TGTGCCAGCAGCGGGCAGGTAGATACGCAGTATTTT

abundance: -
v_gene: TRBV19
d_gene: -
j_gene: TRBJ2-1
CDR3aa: CASTTLDRLSYNEQFF
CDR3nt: TGTGCCAGTACGACATTAGACAGGTTATCCTACAATGAGCAGTTCTTC

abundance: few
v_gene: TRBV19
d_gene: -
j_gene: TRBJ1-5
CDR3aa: CASSTSSSNQPQHF
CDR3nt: TGTGCCAGTAGTACCAGTTCTAGCAATCAGCCCCAGCATTTT

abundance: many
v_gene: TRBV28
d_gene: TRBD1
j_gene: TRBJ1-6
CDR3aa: CASSSGGSPLHF
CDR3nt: TGTGCCAGCAGTTCAGGGGGTTCACCCCTCCACTTT

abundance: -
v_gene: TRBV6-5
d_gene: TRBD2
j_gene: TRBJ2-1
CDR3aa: CASSYTGGPAQFF
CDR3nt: TGTGCCAGCAGTTACACGGGAGGGCCAGCGCAGTTCTTC

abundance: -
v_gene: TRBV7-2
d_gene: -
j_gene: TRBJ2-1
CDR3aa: CASSLVTYNEQFF
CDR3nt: TGTGCCAGCAGCTTAGTGACGTACAATGAGCAGTTCTTC

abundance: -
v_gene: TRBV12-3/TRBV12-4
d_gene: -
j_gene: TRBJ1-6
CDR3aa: CASRVRENSPLHF
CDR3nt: TGTGCCAGCAGGGTCAGGGAAAACTCACCCCTCCACTTT

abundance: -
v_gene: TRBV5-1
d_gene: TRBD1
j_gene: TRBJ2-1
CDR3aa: CASSLGGLGQGVPNEQFF
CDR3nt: TGCGCCAGCAGCTTGGGGGGTTTGGGACAGGGGGTCCCCAATGAGCAGTTCTTC